Sequencing of this T cell receptor beta chain was carried out in a study of identical twins. Notes on the study in general: There was an excess of low generation probability in the out-of-frame alpha sequences that twins shared.

Addition of a universal primer site occurred through template switching, and cDNA carried unique molecular identifiers. TCRdb passed the 5' RACE reads through MiXCR, listing each CDR3 protein once. This sample yields about 570,000 distinct CDR3 sequences, of which around a tenth are seen a single time; around 3.2% belongs to the top ten. Remarks on this clonotype: Its specificity is unknown.

The CDR3 is 15 residues long. V shed 2 bases and J 9 bases; nucleotides not matched to a gene: 8. Germline V gene sequence: CDR1 MNHEY, CDR2 SVGAGI. This sample was also put to use in a study of yellow fever vaccine responses in identical twins.

Material: PBMCs. The source of this sequence is a woman between 18 and 29 years old in good health. The chain recombines TRBV6-5 with TRBJ2-1; 9 bases map to TRBD1. CDR3 protein: CASSYRGTGLGEQFF. CDR3 bases: TGTGCCAGCAGTTACCGCGGGACAGGGTTAGGTGAGCAGTTCTTC.